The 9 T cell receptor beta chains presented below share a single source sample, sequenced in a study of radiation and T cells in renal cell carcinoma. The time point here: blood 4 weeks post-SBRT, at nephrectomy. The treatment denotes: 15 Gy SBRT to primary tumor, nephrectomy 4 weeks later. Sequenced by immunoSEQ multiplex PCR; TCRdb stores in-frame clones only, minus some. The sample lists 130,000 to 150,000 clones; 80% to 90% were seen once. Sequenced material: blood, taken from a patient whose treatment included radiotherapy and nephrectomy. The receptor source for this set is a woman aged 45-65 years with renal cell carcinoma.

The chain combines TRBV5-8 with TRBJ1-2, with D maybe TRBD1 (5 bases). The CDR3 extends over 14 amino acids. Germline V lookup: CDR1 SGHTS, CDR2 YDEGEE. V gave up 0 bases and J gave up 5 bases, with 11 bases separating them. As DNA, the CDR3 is TGTGCCAGCAGCTTGGGACAGTATTGGTATGGCTACACCTTC. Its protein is CASSLGQYWYGYTF.

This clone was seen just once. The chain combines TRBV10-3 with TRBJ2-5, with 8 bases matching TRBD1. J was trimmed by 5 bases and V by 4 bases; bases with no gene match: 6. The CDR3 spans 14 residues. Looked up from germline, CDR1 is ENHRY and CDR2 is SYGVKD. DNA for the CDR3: TGTGCCATCAGTGGGGGACAGGCTATGGAGACCCAGTACTTC. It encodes CAISGGQAMETQYF.

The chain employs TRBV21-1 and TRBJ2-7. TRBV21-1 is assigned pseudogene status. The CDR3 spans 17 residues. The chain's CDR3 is CASTSADPGPLPYEQYF. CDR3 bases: TGTGCCAGCACCAGCGCGGACCCGGGACCCCTCCCGTACGAGCAGTACTTC.

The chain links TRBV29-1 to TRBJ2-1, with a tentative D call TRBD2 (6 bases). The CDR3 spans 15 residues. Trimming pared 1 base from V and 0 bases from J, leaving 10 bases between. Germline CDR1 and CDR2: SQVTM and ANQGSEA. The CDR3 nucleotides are TGCAGCGTTGAAGGCGGGGTAAGCTCCTACAATGAGCAGTTCTTC. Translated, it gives CSVEGGVSSYNEQFF.

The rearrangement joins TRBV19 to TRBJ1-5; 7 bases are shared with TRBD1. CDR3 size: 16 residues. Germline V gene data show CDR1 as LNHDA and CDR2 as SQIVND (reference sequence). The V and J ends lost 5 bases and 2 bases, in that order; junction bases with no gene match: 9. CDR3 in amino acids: CASSPRQGSGNQPQHF. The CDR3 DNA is TGTGCCAGTAGTCCCCGACAGGGAAGCGGCAATCAGCCCCAGCATTTT.

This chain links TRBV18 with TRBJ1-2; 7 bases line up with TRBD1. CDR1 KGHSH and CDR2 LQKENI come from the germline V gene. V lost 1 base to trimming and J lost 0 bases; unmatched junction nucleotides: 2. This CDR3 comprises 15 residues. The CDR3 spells CASSPQGAANYGYTF. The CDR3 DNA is TGTGCCAGCTCACCACAGGGGGCAGCTAACTATGGCTACACCTTC.

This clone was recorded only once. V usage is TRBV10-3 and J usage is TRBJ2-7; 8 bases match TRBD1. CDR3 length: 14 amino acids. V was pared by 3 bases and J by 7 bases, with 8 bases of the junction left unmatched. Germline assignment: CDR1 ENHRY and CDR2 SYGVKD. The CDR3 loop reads CAISDLSDRDEQYF. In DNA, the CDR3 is TGTGCCATCAGTGATCTTTCGGACAGGGATGAGCAGTACTTC.

This chain's CDR3 is CASSLGQETQYF. CDR3 bases: TGCGCCAGCAGCTTGGGCCAAGAGACCCAGTACTTC. The gene calls are TRBV5-1 and TRBJ2-5; no definite D call. Per the germline V gene, CDR1 is SGHRS and CDR2 is YFSETQ. This CDR3 spans 12 amino acids. The ends were cut back, 0 bases at V and 1 base at J, with 1 base in the middle.

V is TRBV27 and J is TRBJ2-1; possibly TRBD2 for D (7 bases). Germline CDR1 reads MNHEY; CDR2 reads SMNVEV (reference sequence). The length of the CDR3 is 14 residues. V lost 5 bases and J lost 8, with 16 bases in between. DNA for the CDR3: TGTGCCAGCAGTACGGGGGGCCCTGGGGATGAGCAGTTCTTC. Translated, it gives CASSTGGPGDEQFF.